These 19 T cell receptor beta chains were sequenced from one sample in a study of identical twins. Each CDR3 protein gets one entry after TCRdb re-called the 5' RACE reads with MiXCR. The table has just under 550,000 distinct CDR3 sequences, 12% to 15% seen once. These data also formed part of another study, on yellow fever vaccine responses in identical twins.

What was sequenced was CD4+ T cells sorted from blood. Receptor source: a woman between 18 and 30 years old in good health.

This clonotype was detected once. The chain is built from TRBV6-1 and TRBJ2-1; no firm D call. The ends were cut back, 9 bases at V and 5 bases at J, with 23 bases in the middle. From germline, CDR1 is MNHNS and CDR2 SASEGT. The CDR3 runs to 16 residues. The CDR3 DNA reads as TGTGCCAGTCTGCAAGACCCCGGAAACTTCCACAATGAGCAGTTCTTC. Encoded protein: CASLQDPGNFHNEQFF.

The V gene is TRBV14, the J gene TRBJ2-7, with D possibly TRBD2 on 6 matching bases. The CDR3 contains 16 residues. Germline values: CDR1 SGHDN, CDR2 FVKESK. Deletions cut 0 bases from V and 5 bases from J, with 17 bases between. The chain's CDR3 is CASSQDRLWGVDEQYF. Written as DNA, the CDR3 is TGTGCCAGCAGCCAAGATCGCTTGTGGGGGGTGGACGAGCAGTACTTC.

The chain has TRBV6-4 and TRBJ1-6; no clear D. There are 13 residues in the CDR3. Germline V CDR1 and CDR2: MRHNA, SNTAGT. Trimming cost V 0 bases and J 14 bases, with 11 bases left between them. CDR3 nucleotides: TGTGCCAGCAGTGACTCGAGAGGATCGGCCCTCCACTTT. It yields the protein CASSDSRGSALHF.

V and J are TRBV11-3 and TRBJ2-7, with D perhaps matching TRBD1 or TRBD2 (6 bases each). Germline V gene lookup returns CDR1 SGHNT and CDR2 YENEEA. Trimming removed 5 bases from V and 4 bases from J, with 15 bases in between. The CDR3 totals 14 residues. DNA for the CDR3: TGTGCCAGCAGCCCTATGGGGGGCATATACGAGCAGTACTTC. This encodes CASSPMGGIYEQYF.

This chain links TRBV2 with TRBJ2-1; TRBD1 is a possible D gene (7 bases). The germline V and J ends were trimmed by 8 bases and 8 bases, with 16 bases remaining between them. Looked up from germline, CDR1 is SNHLY and CDR2 is FYNNEI. The CDR3 has 13 residues. CDR3: CASYQGGIHEQFF. In DNA form, the CDR3 reads TGTGCCAGCTACCAGGGGGGTATCCATGAGCAGTTCTTC.

This clonotype was picked up a small number of times. The chain recombines TRBV5-1 with TRBJ2-3; TRBD2 aligns across 7 bases. V lost 6 bases to trimming and J lost 3 bases; unmatched junction nucleotides: 4. The CDR3 loop spans 13 amino acids. Germline V gene data show CDR1 as SGHRS and CDR2 as YFSETQ. CDR3 sequence (DNA): TGCGCCAGCAACTCGGGGGGTACAGATACGCAGTATTTT. Translating it yields CASNSGGTDTQYF. Combining the CDR3 with reference TRBV5-1 and TRBJ2-3 gives the whole variable domain KAGVTQTPRYLIKTRGQQVTLSCSPISGHRSVSWYQQTPGQGLQFLFEYFSETQRNKGNFPGRFSGRQFSNSRSEMNVSTLELGDSALYLCASNSGGTDTQYFGPGTRLTVL.

This clonotype was observed a handful of times. The chain recombines TRBV5-1 with TRBJ2-7, with D maybe TRBD1 (7 bases). Trimming pared 4 bases from V and 3 bases from J, leaving 23 bases between. The CDR3 consists of 17 residues. Germline assignment: CDR1 SGHRS and CDR2 YFSETQ. The CDR3 loop is CASSMGQTGTQVYEQYF. The CDR3, as DNA: TGCGCCAGCAGCATGGGACAGACCGGGACTCAAGTCTACGAGCAGTACTTC. The entire variable domain, with the rest obtained from reference TRBV5-1 and TRBJ2-7, is as follows: KAGVTQTPRYLIKTRGQQVTLSCSPISGHRSVSWYQQTPGQGLQFLFEYFSETQRNKGNFPGRFSGRQFSNSRSEMNVSTLELGDSALYLCASSMGQTGTQVYEQYFGPGTRLTVT.

The rearrangement joins TRBV24-1 to TRBJ1-4, with 11 bases lining up with TRBD1. Per the germline V gene, CDR1 is KGHDR and CDR2 is SFDVKD. V shed 4 bases and J 7 bases; nucleotides not matched to a gene: 4. The length of the CDR3 is 15 residues. The CDR3 DNA reads TGTGCCACCAGTGAGGCCGGGACAGGGGGTGAAAAACTGTTTTTT. It translates to CATSEAGTGGEKLFF.

There are a few counts of this clonotype. The chain recombines TRBV6-1 with TRBJ2-2; TRBD2 is a possible D gene (5 bases). The V gene's germline CDR1 is MNHNS and CDR2 SASEGT. Trimming cost V 6 bases and J 5 bases, with 10 bases left between them. The CDR3 is 13 amino acids. The CDR3 spells CASRSPGTGELFF. CDR3 DNA: TGTGCCAGCAGAAGCCCGGGGACCGGGGAGCTGTTTTTT.

The J gene is TRBJ2-7, the V gene TRBV28, with 7 positions matching TRBD2. The germline V gene encodes CDR1 MDHEN and CDR2 SYDVKM. The CDR3 sequence is 15 residues long. With V trimmed by 4 bases and J by 0 bases, 6 bases remained unmatched. This CDR3 is CASSSSGQSSYEQYF. In DNA form, the CDR3 reads TGTGCCAGCAGTTCTAGCGGCCAGAGCTCCTACGAGCAGTACTTC.

This clonotype has only a few counts. The chain carries TRBV10-1 and TRBJ2-4, with 8 bases identical to TRBD1. CDR1 and CDR2 (germline): WNHNN, SYGVQD (reference sequence). V was pared by 6 bases and J by 4 bases, with 14 bases of the junction left unmatched. The CDR3 has 17 residues. The CDR3: CASSPSDRGSMKNIQYF. The CDR3 coding sequence is TGCGCCAGCAGCCCCTCTGACAGGGGCTCCATGAAAAACATTCAGTACTTC.

V usage is TRBV29-1 and J usage is TRBJ2-3, with TRBD2 matching 9 bases. CDR3 length: 16 residues. Germline CDR1 SQVTM, CDR2 ANQGSEA. J lost 2 bases, V lost 6 bases, and 12 bases had no gene match. CDR3 sequence (DNA): TGCAGCGTAGCTACCCCCGGGACTAGCACCACAGATACGCAGTATTTT. This translates into CSVATPGTSTTDTQYF.

This chain uses TRBV12-3 or TRBV12-4 with TRBJ2-3, with D uncertain. Trimming stripped 5 bases from V and 4 bases from J, with 7 bases between. CDR3 size: 12 residues. CDR3 sequence (DNA): TGTGCCAGCAGTAGAACAGCAGATACGCAGTATTTT. Amino acids: CASSRTADTQYF.

The table lists this clonotype with a few counts. The chain couples TRBV3-1 to TRBJ2-2; perhaps TRBD2 as D (5 bases). Germline V lookup: CDR1 LGHDT, CDR2 YNNKEL (reference sequence). The CDR3 contains 16 residues. With 0 bases removed from V and 2 bases from J, the gap between germline ends came to 10 bases. DNA for the CDR3: TGTGCCAGCAGCCAAGAAGGTCGGACTAACACCGGGGAGCTGTTTTTT. This translates into CASSQEGRTNTGELFF.

The rearrangement uses TRBV7-2 and TRBJ2-4; the D gene is possibly TRBD2 (7 bases). Trimming pared 1 base from V and 2 bases from J, leaving 12 bases between. This CDR3 has 16 residues. Germline V lookup: CDR1 SGHTA, CDR2 FQGNSA. CDR3 nucleotides: TGTGCCAGCAGCTTAGAGGGGGGGCAACCCAAAAACATTCAGTACTTC. As protein: CASSLEGGQPKNIQYF.

Comment on this clonotype: The junction departs from the called germline gene at one end, perhaps through a read error. The J gene is TRBJ2-5, the V gene TRBV20-1, with 13 bases fitting TRBD2. Germline-derived CDR1 and CDR2 are DFQATT and SNEGSKA (reference sequence). This CDR3 comprises 17 residues. The CDR3 DNA sequence: TGCTGTGCTAGGACTAGCGGGAGATCTGGGGGGCGAGAGACCCAGTACTTC. It yields the protein CCARTSGRSGGRETQYF.

In its sample, this clonotype was seen a few times. V usage is TRBV5-1 and J usage is TRBJ2-3; D uncertain. The V gene lost 4 bases and the J gene lost 6 bases, with 12 bases spanning the gap. Germline CDR1 SGHRS, CDR2 YFSETQ. This CDR3 comprises 13 residues. CDR3: CASSRRLGDTQYF. Written as DNA, the CDR3 is TGCGCCAGCAGCCGAAGGCTAGGTGATACGCAGTATTTT.

This clonotype was recorded once. The chain uses TRBV23-1 and TRBJ2-7; 9 bases agree with TRBD1. TRBV23-1 is placed among ORFs of uncertain function. The CDR3 sequence is 15 residues long. The V segment lost 0 bases and the J segment 4 bases; nucleotides outside the gene matches: 4. CDR3 nucleotides: TGCGCCAGCAGTCAATCGCGACAGGGGGAATACGAGCAGTACGTC. Translating gives CASSQSRQGEYEQYV.

The rearrangement joins TRBV9 to TRBJ1-6; TRBD1 might be the D (6 bases). The germline gives CDR1 SGDLS, CDR2 YYNGEE. The ends were cut back, 0 bases at V and 7 bases at J, with 11 bases in the middle. This CDR3 comprises 15 residues. CDR3 sequence (DNA): TGTGCCAGCAGCGTAGGTATTGACAGGAATTCACCCCTCCACTTT. Translation: CASSVGIDRNSPLHF.